Below, 20 T cell receptor beta chains from the same sample are listed, as sequenced in a study of cytomegalovirus exposure and HLA in healthy donors. Libraries were prepared by immunoSEQ multiplex PCR; TCRdb keeps only in-frame clonotypes and omits some of them. The sample contains 80,000 or so clones, 90% to 95% of which appear only once. Material for sequencing was PBMCs. Receptors originate from a woman aged 18-29 years in good health and CMV-seronegative.

This chain uses TRBV28 with TRBJ2-3; TRBD2 is a possible D gene (5 bases). The germline gives CDR1 MDHEN, CDR2 SYDVKM. The CDR3 covers 16 residues. Deletions cut 2 bases from V and 4 bases from J, with 16 bases between. The DNA of the CDR3 is TGTGCCAGCAGTTTAGAGGGCACTGCGTTTGCAGATACGCAGTATTTT. Encoded protein: CASSLEGTAFADTQYF.

The gene calls are TRBV19 and TRBJ2-1, with 9 bases that match TRBD2. Germline V gene sequence: CDR1 LNHDA, CDR2 SQIVND (reference sequence). The CDR3 runs to 16 residues. V dropped 6 bases and J dropped 7; count of bases not matched to a gene: 13. The CDR3 DNA reads TGTGCCAGTAGCCCCCTGGGACTAGCCCGTCGGAATGAGCAGTTCTTC. Translation gives CASSPLGLARRNEQFF.

The chain combines TRBV19 with TRBJ2-7; D might be TRBD1 (5 bases). Germline lookup yields CDR1 LNHDA and CDR2 SQIVND (reference sequence). V was cut by 6 bases and J by 6 bases, with 12 bases left in between. This CDR3 has 12 amino acids. CDR3 bases: TGTGCCAGTAGGGGCAGGGTTGGCGAGCAGTACTTC. Protein product: CASRGRVGEQYF.

The chain links TRBV7-2 to TRBJ2-1; the D is unclear. There are 14 residues in the CDR3. V lost 2 bases and J 4 bases, leaving 9 bases between the germline ends. Germline CDR1 SGHTA, CDR2 FQGNSA. In nucleotides, the CDR3 is TGTGCCAGCAGCTTAAGCTCTCCATACAATGAGCAGTTCTTC. It specifies CASSLSSPYNEQFF.

The CDR3, as DNA: TGTGCCAGCAGTGGAAGCGGGAGTCTCACAGATACGCAGTATTTT. It is translated as CASSGSGSLTDTQYF. The chain carries TRBV6-4 and TRBJ2-3; 8 bases fit TRBD2. Germline-derived CDR1 and CDR2 are MRHNA and SNTAGT. The CDR3 has 15 residues. Trimming at V came to 4 bases and at J to 2 bases, leaving 5 bases not matched to a gene.

The chain links TRBV5-1 to TRBJ2-3; the match to TRBD2 covers 14 bases. This CDR3 comprises 19 residues. Germline trimming cut 3 bases from V and 0 bases from J; bases unmatched to any gene: 9. Germline V lookup: CDR1 SGHRS, CDR2 YFSETQ. The CDR3 sequence is CASSSPGLAGAVSTDTQYF. In nucleotides, the CDR3 is TGCGCCAGCAGCTCGCCGGGACTAGCGGGGGCAGTCAGCACAGATACGCAGTATTTT.

This clone was observed a few times. The chain couples TRBV2 to TRBJ1-1, with D unresolved. Germline-derived CDR1 and CDR2 are SNHLY and FYNNEI. This CDR3 has 13 amino acids. V shed 4 bases and J shed 0 bases, with 6 bases lying between them. The CDR3 DNA sequence: TGTGCCAGCAGTGCAACTTTGAACACTGAAGCTTTCTTT. As protein: CASSATLNTEAFF.

V usage is TRBV5-6 and J usage is TRBJ2-6, with D perhaps TRBD1 (6 bases). The V end lost 4 bases, the J end lost 3 bases, and 14 bases lay between the germline ends. The CDR3 is 16 amino acids. Germline loops: CDR1 SGHDT, CDR2 YYEEEE. CDR3 protein: CASSRTQGFGANVLTF. The CDR3 DNA reads as TGTGCCAGCAGCCGGACCCAGGGGTTTGGGGCCAACGTCCTGACTTTC. The variable domain in full, completed from reference TRBV5-6 and TRBJ2-6, reads DAGVTQSPTHLIKTRGQQVTLRCSPKSGHDTVSWYQQALGQGPQFIFQYYEEEERQRGNFPDRFSGHQFPNYSSELNVNALLLGDSALYLCASSRTQGFGANVLTFGAGSRLTVL.

The J gene is TRBJ2-7, the V gene TRBV7-2; 7 bases fit TRBD1. Per germline, CDR1 SGHTA and CDR2 FQGNSA. J was trimmed by 4 bases and V by 3 bases; bases with no gene match: 6. This CDR3 contains 14 residues. CDR3: CASSFPRQGYEQYF. CDR3 nucleotide sequence: TGTGCCAGCAGCTTCCCCCGACAGGGTTACGAGCAGTACTTC.

The rearrangement links TRBV27 to TRBJ1-1, with D unresolved. The CDR3 is 15 amino acids. The germline V gene has CDR1 MNHEY and CDR2 SMNVEV (reference sequence). V was shortened by 5 bases and J by 2 bases, with 15 bases between the two germline ends. The CDR3 DNA is TGTGCCAGCAGTCCGCCTCGGACGGGAAACACTGAAGCTTTCTTT. It specifies CASSPPRTGNTEAFF.

This clone was observed a single time. The V gene is TRBV11-2, the J gene TRBJ1-3; TRBD1 aligns across 10 bases. Trimming at V came to 7 bases and at J to 4 bases, leaving 4 bases not matched to a gene. Germline V gene data show CDR1 as SGHAT and CDR2 as FQNNGV. The CDR3 runs to 14 residues. The CDR3 nucleotides are TGTGCCAGCACCCGGGACAGGGGAGGAAACACCATATATTTT. Its translation: CASTRDRGGNTIYF.

This chain links TRBV25-1 with TRBJ2-1; TRBD2 aligns across 8 bases. The V segment lost 6 bases and the J segment 9 bases; nucleotides outside the gene matches: 13. The germline gives CDR1 MGHDK, CDR2 SYGVNS. CDR3 length: 15 residues. CDR3 sequence reads: CASRETSGLEVEQFF. CDR3 bases: TGTGCCAGCAGAGAGACTTCGGGACTAGAAGTTGAGCAGTTCTTC.

The rearrangement uses TRBV6-5 and TRBJ1-4; 11 nucleotides align to TRBD1. CDR3 size: 16 residues. Germline V gene sequence: CDR1 MNHEY, CDR2 SVGAGI. The V gene end was trimmed by 4 bases and the J gene end by 0 bases; junction bases not matched to a gene: 1. DNA for the CDR3: TGTGCCAGCAGTTGGGACAGGGGGACAACTAATGAAAAACTGTTTTTT. As protein: CASSWDRGTTNEKLFF.

This clone was counted once. The chain has TRBV30 and TRBJ1-1; TRBD1 might be the D (5 bases). CDR1 GTSNPN and CDR2 SVGIG come from the germline V gene (reference sequence). The V end lost 2 bases, the J end lost 4 bases, and 11 bases lay between the germline ends. This CDR3 region has 13 residues. The CDR3 is CAWSIGGATEAFF. The CDR3 DNA reads as TGTGCCTGGAGTATTGGAGGGGCCACTGAAGCTTTCTTT.

The rearrangement joins TRBV5-5 to TRBJ1-1; unclear D gene. The CDR3 loop spans 16 amino acids. V lost 0 bases to trimming and J lost 5 bases, with 17 bases between them. Germline V gene data show CDR1 as SGHKS and CDR2 as YYEKEE (reference sequence). DNA of the CDR3: TGTGCCAGCAGCTTGGTACCGCGGCCCAACCCAACTGAAGCTTTCTTT. It specifies CASSLVPRPNPTEAFF.

V gene TRBV4-1 combines with J gene TRBJ2-7; 11 bases agree with TRBD1. Germline V gene data show CDR1 as MGHRA and CDR2 as YSYEKL. Trimming took 4 bases from V and 7 from J; bases not matched to a gene: 6. The CDR3 sequence is 14 residues long. The chain's CDR3 is CASSRGQGAYEQYF. Written as DNA, the CDR3 is TGCGCCAGCAGCCGAGGACAGGGGGCTTATGAGCAGTACTTC.

For this clone: The sample has other DNA sequences that encode this CDR3 too. The V gene is TRBV9, the J gene TRBJ2-3, with TRBD2 matching 11 bases. After removal of 0 bases from V and 1 base from J, the junction contained 1 base not matched to a gene. The CDR3 is made up of 16 amino acids. Germline lookup yields CDR1 SGDLS and CDR2 YYNGEE. The CDR3 nucleotides are TGTGCCAGCAGCGTAGGACTAGCGGGGCGCACAGATACGCAGTATTTT. Its protein product is CASSVGLAGRTDTQYF. Looking up the rest from reference TRBV9 and TRBJ2-3 gives the full variable domain: DSGVTQTPKHLITATGQRVTLRCSPRSGDLSVYWYQQSLDQGLQFLIQYYNGEERAKGNILERFSAQQFPDLHSELNLSSLELGDSALYFCASSVGLAGRTDTQYFGPGTRLTVL.

The chain recombines TRBV20-1 with TRBJ2-5; the D is unclear. The V end was cut by 6 bases, the J end by 5 bases, with 10 bases between. The CDR3 is 11 residues long. Germline V lookup: CDR1 DFQATT, CDR2 SNEGSKA (reference sequence). The CDR3 protein is CSARQWETQYF. The CDR3 nucleotides are TGCAGTGCCAGGCAATGGGAGACCCAGTACTTC.

The J gene is TRBJ2-1, the V gene TRBV6-1; D gene ambiguous. Germline values: CDR1 MNHNS, CDR2 SASEGT. The CDR3 is 14 amino acids. Trimming stripped 7 bases from V and 6 bases from J, with 16 bases between. The chain's CDR3 is CASTRQPSVNEQFF. DNA of the CDR3: TGTGCCAGCACGAGGCAGCCTTCCGTCAATGAGCAGTTCTTC.

The V and J genes are TRBV2 and TRBJ2-6; 7 bases match TRBD1. The germline CDR1 and CDR2 sequences are SNHLY and FYNNEI. The CDR3 extends over 15 amino acids. V was pared by 6 bases and J by 4 bases, with 6 bases of the junction left unmatched. The CDR3 nucleotides are TGTGCCAGCAGATTGACAGGGAGAGGGGCCAACGTCCTGACTTTC. This codes for CASRLTGRGANVLTF.